The TCR beta chain under discussion was sequenced for a study of cytomegalovirus exposure and HLA in healthy donors (dated 2017 in TCRdb). Turning to the overall study: An earlier analysis of about 560 of the donors reported 276 Gb of sequence data and 117 million unique TCR beta sequences obtained from roughly 180 million T cells. Around 320 gigabases of sequencing data and 80 million or so unique TCR sequences were included in an early release covering around 600 HLA-typed donors. Among the approximately 430 genotyped donors, more than 70% belonged to the genetic ancestry cluster associated with self-reported Caucasian donors. The study aimed to test whether cataloging public T cell receptors could reveal signatures of past pathogen exposure. The study used immunosequencing to profile the T cell repertoires of approximately 690 subjects and linked those repertoires to cytomegalovirus serostatus. A separate validation cohort of approximately 130 different subjects was used in addition to the approximately 640-subject first cohort. To predict cytomegalovirus infection status, the study combined high-throughput TCR immunosequencing, statistical association of individual TCRs with disease status, and machine learning. A later analysis re-examined previously published TCR beta repertoires from more than 550 donors and added high-resolution HLA genotyping to investigate patterns of TCR occurrence. The later analysis used no new phenotypic data to find candidate immune exposures, relying instead on TCR beta sequences and their occurrence across donors. In an earlier analysis of 587 of the donors, high-throughput TCR beta sequencing was used to judge whether each TCR beta V gene segment behaved as functional or pseudogenic. Donor age, sex, ethnicity and CMV serostatus were collected together with the repertoire data. A later genetic analysis took genome-wide SNP genotypes for 398 of the 666 donors and used that subset as a discovery cohort. All discovery cohort repertoires had been generated on a single sequencing platform. Class I and class II HLA loci were covered by the typing at four-digit resolution. The number of typed donors differed by locus: about 620-640 for A, B, C, DRB1 and DQB1; 522 for DQA1; fewer than 610 for DPA1; and 400 to 480 for DPB1. Because of strong linkage in the cohort, a few DR-DQ haplotypes were treated as single units for association and clustering. Among 398 genotyped donors of the cohort, an average of around 240,000 unique TCR beta nucleotide sequences were sequenced per donor, roughly 20% of them non-productive.

Library generation was performed with the immunoSEQ multiplex PCR assay. For the multiplex PCR, a mixture combining 60 forward primers for TCR Vbeta segments and 13 reverse primers for TCR Jbeta segments was used. The CDR3 region of rearranged TCR beta genes was amplified from genomic DNA by a multiplex PCR assay. The Illumina HiSeq System was used to sequence the amplified TCR beta libraries as 87-base-pair reads. As for the original processing: A later analysis counted approximately 84 million unique TCR beta chains across the 666 repertoires, and some 11 million of these chains were shared by at least two donors. A nearest-neighbor algorithm error-corrected the raw reads and collapsed the reads into unique sequences, merging closely related sequences to remove PCR and sequencing errors. Alignment of CDR3 sequences to IMGT reference sequences was used to assign V, D and J gene segments. For a sequence to be retained, a match of at least six nucleotides was required to both a V gene segment and a J gene segment. A rearrangement counted as productive if the CDR3 had no stop codons and remained in frame with V and J, and every other rearrangement counted as non-productive. Following IMGT convention, CDR3 was defined as the stretch from the second conserved V-encoded cysteine to the conserved J-encoded phenylalanine. The earlier analysis of some 550 of the donors excluded any sequence lacking an unambiguous match to a single V gene segment. In an earlier analysis of a few hundred of the donors, a V segment was called functional when productive rearrangements were above 56.7%, and segregating when the standard deviation between donors exceeded 5%. A statistical classification framework was developed to diagnose cytomegalovirus status using the catalog of TCR beta chain sequences. A later analysis assigned V and J genes by comparing TCR nucleotide sequences with IMGT/GENE-DB human TR gene sequences. Using the TCRdist pipeline, a later analysis assigned CDR3 sequences along with most-parsimonious VDJ recombination scenarios. A later analysis defined each TCR beta chain by its CDR3 amino acid sequence plus V-gene family, and excluded reads lacking a unique V-gene family. As a way to deal with suspected cross-contamination and a sequencing artifact, a later analysis dropped approximately 590 nucleotide sequences that were highly shared and had low generation probability. In a later analysis, a clonal expansion index for each public chain was calculated from normalized within-repertoire ranks of inferred template counts. Generation probabilities in a later analysis came from a VDJ recombination model fitted to out-of-frame rearrangements, and those results were checked against IGoR. In a later analysis, TCR-TCR, TCR-HLA and TCR-CMV co-occurrence was scored with hypergeometric tests, and a repertoire-size bias correction was applied to TCR pairs. In a later analysis, false discovery rates were estimated by permuting HLA or CMV assignments 20 times. A later analysis grouped co-occurring TCRs with DBSCAN, adding TCRdist sequence similarity when clustering within HLA-allele-positive subsets. For co-occurrence clustering, repertoires with fewer than 30,000 or more than 120,000 public chains were excluded, along with about five repertoires with anomalous nucleotide sharing. In its TCRdb copy, this immuneACCESS table keeps in-frame sequences only and misses some clones. Where compared with another copy, unresolved V genes explain less than half of these, and the others have no known cause. The V and J calls and clone size come from that table; D and trimming were worked out from the DNA. Counted in this sample were hundreds of thousands of clones; roughly 80% of them appeared once. Less than 20% of the sample is taken by the ten largest.

What the authors observed across the whole study: A later genetic analysis reported fewer N-insertions in productive TCRs among donors in an Asian-associated ancestry cluster than the roughly 690-donor mean. The classifier was reported to diagnose cytomegalovirus status with high specificity and sensitivity in both the original and validation cohorts. Correlated functional status among segregating V segments might be attributable to linkage disequilibrium, but an unknown experimental factor could not be ruled out. Some IMGT-functional V segments, including TRBV6-2 and TRBV6-3, could not be told apart with the 87-base-pair reads, so those segments were excluded. This cohort had only TCR beta chains sequenced, and the lack of alpha or paired-chain data limited which features could be detected. A later analysis reported that several top co-occurrence clusters appeared linked to parvovirus B19, influenza, CMV and Epstein-Barr virus. In a later analysis, TCR association rates were found to vary across HLA loci, with the most associated TCRs seen for DRB1 alleles and the fewest for HLA-C alleles. Most TCR sequences were seen in very few donors, while some public TCRs were found in many individuals. Immune exposure information for the cohort was limited to CMV serostatus. The authors suggested that the approach could potentially be generalized to other disease states and immunological phenotypes. In vitro tests confirmed that a few of the cytomegalovirus-associated TCR beta chains recognize cytomegalovirus antigens. In a later analysis, some 18,000 TCR beta sequences were associated with specific HLA alleles at a false discovery rate of 0.05. A later genetic analysis associated a missense DCLRE1C variant with V-gene and J-gene trimming of TCR beta chains, and an independent cohort replicated the association. Assigning TCR associations to individual alleles was difficult when HLA alleles, especially DR and DQ, strongly co-occurred. In the study, approximately 160 TCR beta chains were listed as associated with cytomegalovirus. A further reported finding was that TCR beta sequences accurately predicted the HLA-A and HLA-B alleles for most subjects in the first cohort. Broadly in line with IMGT annotations, most TCR beta V segments showed up in productive rearrangements about 90% or about 30% of the time in an earlier analysis of 450 to 750 of the donors. In a later analysis, HLA-associated TCR beta chains were found to be more clonally expanded and to have lower generation probabilities than equally common non-associated chains. A cluster of highly shared sequence variants was judged likely to represent a technical artifact of the sequencing pipeline. Because some donors lacked HLA typing at each locus, the association tests relied only on the typed subset. Approximately 18 rarely observed V segments, including chromosome 9 orphons, were excluded from the earlier analysis of just under 600 of the donors because counts were too low. The presence/absence analyses assumed that sequencing depth was roughly uniform across donors, and that assumption may not be true. A later analysis found that most CMV-associated TCR beta chains appeared HLA-restricted, with HLA associations seemingly driven largely by CMV exposure.

Worth noting for this clone: There is no known antigen for this receptor. Base quality data are lacking; no much larger clone is found one base away.

The cohort consisted of 650 to 850 healthy bone marrow donors. At the time of sampling, every cohort member was nominally healthy, though immune exposures that went unrecorded were likely present. The donor was CMV seronegative and belonged to the group of 350 or so seronegative cohort members. Every donor gave a peripheral blood sample, and the peripheral blood mononuclear cells from that sample were used for TCR beta sequencing. The Qiagen DNeasy Blood Extraction Kit was used to extract genomic DNA from the blood cell samples. The germline V gene sets CDR1 to SGHTS and CDR2 to YDEGEE. Including cysteine and phenylalanine, the CDR3 has 12 amino acids. Only CDR3 DNA is held: 36 bases, read in frame from base 1. V loses 2 bases, J loses 10 bases, and the germline ends lie 12 bases apart.

The rearranged segments are TRBV5-8 and TRBJ1-1; no D gene is confidently identified. The clonotype was recovered from a man aged 40-50 years in good health and CMV-seronegative. The specimen was PBMCs. The CDR3 amino acid sequence is: CASSLWRAIAFF. The nucleotides are TGTGCCAGCAGCTTATGGCGGGCAATAGCTTTCTTT.